The 19 T cell receptor beta chains presented below share a single source sample, sequenced in a study of CD8+ T cells in alopecia areata (dated by TCRdb to between 2017 and 2018). The library was obtained by the immunoSEQ multiplex PCR assay. For TCR sequencing, RNA was extracted from every sample and reverse transcribed into cDNA to serve as template. TCRdb mirrors the immuneACCESS table, restricted to in-frame sequences. Some clones are absent from its copies; in checked studies, under half trace to an unresolved V gene, and the reason for the others is unknown. For this sample there are about 120,000 clones; about 50% appear just once. The top ten clonotypes cover approximately 0.46% of the sample. The time point label corresponds to: around 4 weeks on oral tofacitinib. The sample's treatment or condition, from its label and the paper: oral pan-JAK inhibitor, 5-10 mg twice daily. The sequencing used CD4+ T cells sorted from blood, collected at week 4, from a patient treated with tofacitinib. The receptors stem from a human donor with alopecia areata.

This clone was seen a handful of times. V is TRBV29-1 and J is TRBJ2-5; D unclear. Germline assignment: CDR1 SQVTM and CDR2 ANQGSEA. The V and J ends lost 4 bases and 0 bases respectively, with 9 bases between them. The CDR3 spans 13 residues. As DNA, the CDR3 is TGCAGCGTTGTTGACCTGTACCAAGAGACCCAGTACTTC. Its protein is CSVVDLYQETQYF.

CDR3 nucleotide sequence: TGTGCCAGCAGTTACGGGGCAGCACAAGGTACGCAGTATTTT. Protein: CASSYGAAQGTQYF. This chain links TRBV6-5 with TRBJ2-3, with D possibly TRBD1 on 5 matching bases. The CDR3 has 14 amino acids. Per the germline V gene, CDR1 is MNHEY and CDR2 is SVGAGI. Trimming cost V 2 bases and J 8 bases, with 14 bases left between them.

The DNA of the CDR3 is TGTGCCAGCAGCCAAGCGTACCGGGCTAGCGGCTACGAGCAGTACTTC. Translation gives CASSQAYRASGYEQYF. The rearrangement uses TRBV4-2 and TRBJ2-7; TRBD2 matches at 7 bases. CDR3 size: 16 residues. V was pared by 1 base and J by 3 bases, with 9 bases of the junction left unmatched. Germline-derived CDR1 and CDR2 are LGHNA and YNFKEQ.

The chain couples TRBV4-1 to TRBJ1-1; D is undetermined. The V end lost 3 bases, the J end lost 4 bases, and 15 bases lay between the germline ends. From germline, CDR1 is MGHRA and CDR2 YSYEKL. CDR3 length: 15 residues. The CDR3 region has the DNA TGCGCCAGCAGCCAGGCTCGGACGGACCTCACTGAAGCTTTCTTT. Translation: CASSQARTDLTEAFF.

The CDR3 here is CAWSGGLDNEQFF. The CDR3 bases are TGTGCCTGGAGTGGGGGCCTCGACAATGAGCAGTTCTTC. The J gene is TRBJ2-1, the V gene TRBV30, with a tentative D call TRBD1 (5 bases). V lost 1 base and J 5 bases, leaving 9 bases between the germline ends. This CDR3 spans 13 amino acids. The V gene's germline CDR1 is GTSNPN and CDR2 SVGIG (reference sequence). Combining the CDR3 with reference TRBV30 and TRBJ2-1 gives the whole variable domain SQTIHQWPATLVQPVGSPLSLECTVEGTSNPNLYWYRQAAGRGLQLLFYSVGIGQISSEVPQNLSASRPQDRQFILSSKKLLLSDSGFYLCAWSGGLDNEQFFGPGTRLTVL.

This clone was observed a few times. This chain links TRBV9 with TRBJ2-1; 7 nucleotides align to TRBD2. The CDR3 extends over 15 amino acids. J lost 1 base, V lost 5 bases, and 6 bases had no gene match. Germline CDR1 is SGDLS and CDR2 is YYNGEE. CDR3 residues: CASRSGIWSYNEQFF. The CDR3 nucleotides read TGTGCCAGCAGAAGCGGGATTTGGTCCTACAATGAGCAGTTCTTC.

V gene TRBV9 combines with J gene TRBJ2-2; 8 nucleotides line up with TRBD1. The germline CDR1 and CDR2 sequences are SGDLS and YYNGEE. Losses at the gene ends were 6 bases for V and 1 base for J; bases not matched to a gene: 2. The CDR3 contains 14 residues. The chain's CDR3 is CASNRGENTGELFF. Here the CDR3 DNA reads TGTGCCAGCAACAGGGGGGAGAACACCGGGGAGCTGTTTTTT.

The chain employs TRBV9 and TRBJ2-1, with 9 bases identical to TRBD2. The CDR3 covers 17 residues. The germline CDR1 and CDR2 sequences are SGDLS and YYNGEE. The trim removed 4 bases at V and 5 bases at J, leaving 13 bases unmatched. In nucleotides, the CDR3 is TGTGCCAGCAGCCCCAGTGCGGGAGGGCTTATGGACAATGAGCAGTTCTTC. Protein product: CASSPSAGGLMDNEQFF.

The J gene is TRBJ2-7, the V gene TRBV27; 8 nucleotides align to TRBD2. This CDR3 comprises 15 residues. Trimming took 2 bases from V and 2 from J; bases not matched to a gene: 5. CDR1 and CDR2 from the germline V gene are MNHEY and SMNVEV (reference sequence). Here the CDR3 reads CASSLNGGAPYEQYF. The CDR3 DNA reads as TGTGCCAGCAGTTTAAACGGGGGGGCCCCCTACGAGCAGTACTTC.

This clone was seen a single time. The rearrangement joins TRBV4-1 to TRBJ1-1; D is unclear. V lost 2 bases to trimming and J lost 2 bases, with 12 bases between them. Germline V gene sequence: CDR1 MGHRA, CDR2 YSYEKL. The CDR3 sequence is 15 residues long. The CDR3 region is CASSQSEQRNTEAFF. In DNA, the CDR3 is TGCGCCAGCAGCCAATCTGAGCAGCGAAACACTGAAGCTTTCTTT.

The gene calls are TRBV27 and TRBJ2-3, with 8 bases matching TRBD2. V gave up 2 bases and J gave up 1 base; unmatched junction bases: 2. The CDR3 sequence is 15 residues long. Germline V CDR1 and CDR2: MNHEY, SMNVEV (reference sequence). CDR3 protein: CASSLQAGGTDTQYF. DNA for the CDR3: TGTGCCAGCAGTTTACAAGCGGGGGGCACAGATACGCAGTATTTT.

The chain uses TRBV18 and TRBJ2-5, with D hard to call. The end of the DNA fits TRBJ2-7 better, so the J call may be wrong. The CDR3 contains 13 residues. Germline CDR1 KGHSH, CDR2 LQKENI. The CDR3 DNA is TGTGCCAGCCGCATGGAGCCGGCGGACGAGCAGTACTTC. Its protein product is CASRMEPADEQYF.

This clone was seen once. V usage is TRBV7-3 and J usage is TRBJ2-1; 10 nucleotides align to TRBD2. The CDR3 covers 15 residues. Germline V gene sequence: CDR1 SGHTA, CDR2 FQGTGA. The junction had 6 bases not matched to a gene; V was cut back by 2 bases and J by 8 bases. CDR3 loop: CASSLALAGVDEQFF. The DNA of the CDR3 is TGTGCCAGCAGCTTAGCCCTAGCGGGAGTTGATGAGCAGTTCTTC.

On this clone itself: The same CDR3 can be traced to other DNA sequences in this sample. The genes are TRBV30 and TRBJ1-3; D gene unclear. V lost 0 bases and J lost 0, with 6 bases in between. Germline V gene sequence: CDR1 GTSNPN, CDR2 SVGIG (reference sequence). The CDR3 length is 14 residues. CDR3 nucleotide sequence: TGTGCCTGGAGTGTCGGGATCTCTGGAAACACCATATATTTT. This encodes CAWSVGISGNTIYF.

The CDR3: CASSPQGTDNEKLFF. As DNA, the CDR3 is TGTGCCAGCTCACCCCAGGGGACAGACAATGAAAAACTGTTTTTT. The V call is TRBV18, the J call TRBJ1-4; 7 nucleotides line up with TRBD1. Germline CDR1 is KGHSH and CDR2 is LQKENI. This CDR3 has 15 amino acids. V shed 3 bases, J shed 5 bases, and the junction held 6 bases outside the gene matches.

V and J are TRBV2 and TRBJ2-1, with 8 bases that match TRBD2. The junction had 20 bases not matched to a gene; V was cut back by 7 bases and J by 15 bases. This CDR3 has 15 amino acids. Germline CDR1 reads SNHLY; CDR2 reads FYNNEI. As DNA, the CDR3 is TGTGCCAGCACTATGGGGCTAGCGGGTGCCACTCCTGCGTTCTTC. Encoded protein: CASTMGLAGATPAFF.

This chain links TRBV6-6 with TRBJ1-1; unclear D gene. V gave up 4 bases and J gave up 6 bases, with 9 bases separating them. CDR1 is MNHNY and CDR2 is SVGAGI in the germline V gene (reference sequence). This CDR3 region has 12 residues. The CDR3 DNA follows: TGTGCCAGCAGTTCGTATCACCCTGAAGCTTTCTTT. Translating it yields CASSSYHPEAFF.

This clone was detected a few times. V usage is TRBV30 and J usage is TRBJ2-7; D is unclear. Trimming shortened V by 4 bases and J by 1 base, and 8 bases separated the two germline ends. This CDR3 spans 12 amino acids. The V gene's germline CDR1 is GTSNPN and CDR2 SVGIG (reference sequence). In DNA form, the CDR3 reads TGTGCCTGGAAGGGCGATTCCTACGAGCAGTACTTC. It translates to CAWKGDSYEQYF.

This clone was seen more than once but under ten times. The J gene is TRBJ2-4, the V gene TRBV6-5, with a tentative D call TRBD1 (6 bases). Germline V gene data show CDR1 as MNHEY and CDR2 as SVGAGI. Trimming took off 5 bases at V and 10 bases at J, with 15 bases between the two ends. The CDR3 is 13 amino acids. In nucleotides, the CDR3 is TGTGCCAGCAGTGTGAAGGGCCAGGGGATTCAGTACTTC. The encoded protein is CASSVKGQGIQYF.